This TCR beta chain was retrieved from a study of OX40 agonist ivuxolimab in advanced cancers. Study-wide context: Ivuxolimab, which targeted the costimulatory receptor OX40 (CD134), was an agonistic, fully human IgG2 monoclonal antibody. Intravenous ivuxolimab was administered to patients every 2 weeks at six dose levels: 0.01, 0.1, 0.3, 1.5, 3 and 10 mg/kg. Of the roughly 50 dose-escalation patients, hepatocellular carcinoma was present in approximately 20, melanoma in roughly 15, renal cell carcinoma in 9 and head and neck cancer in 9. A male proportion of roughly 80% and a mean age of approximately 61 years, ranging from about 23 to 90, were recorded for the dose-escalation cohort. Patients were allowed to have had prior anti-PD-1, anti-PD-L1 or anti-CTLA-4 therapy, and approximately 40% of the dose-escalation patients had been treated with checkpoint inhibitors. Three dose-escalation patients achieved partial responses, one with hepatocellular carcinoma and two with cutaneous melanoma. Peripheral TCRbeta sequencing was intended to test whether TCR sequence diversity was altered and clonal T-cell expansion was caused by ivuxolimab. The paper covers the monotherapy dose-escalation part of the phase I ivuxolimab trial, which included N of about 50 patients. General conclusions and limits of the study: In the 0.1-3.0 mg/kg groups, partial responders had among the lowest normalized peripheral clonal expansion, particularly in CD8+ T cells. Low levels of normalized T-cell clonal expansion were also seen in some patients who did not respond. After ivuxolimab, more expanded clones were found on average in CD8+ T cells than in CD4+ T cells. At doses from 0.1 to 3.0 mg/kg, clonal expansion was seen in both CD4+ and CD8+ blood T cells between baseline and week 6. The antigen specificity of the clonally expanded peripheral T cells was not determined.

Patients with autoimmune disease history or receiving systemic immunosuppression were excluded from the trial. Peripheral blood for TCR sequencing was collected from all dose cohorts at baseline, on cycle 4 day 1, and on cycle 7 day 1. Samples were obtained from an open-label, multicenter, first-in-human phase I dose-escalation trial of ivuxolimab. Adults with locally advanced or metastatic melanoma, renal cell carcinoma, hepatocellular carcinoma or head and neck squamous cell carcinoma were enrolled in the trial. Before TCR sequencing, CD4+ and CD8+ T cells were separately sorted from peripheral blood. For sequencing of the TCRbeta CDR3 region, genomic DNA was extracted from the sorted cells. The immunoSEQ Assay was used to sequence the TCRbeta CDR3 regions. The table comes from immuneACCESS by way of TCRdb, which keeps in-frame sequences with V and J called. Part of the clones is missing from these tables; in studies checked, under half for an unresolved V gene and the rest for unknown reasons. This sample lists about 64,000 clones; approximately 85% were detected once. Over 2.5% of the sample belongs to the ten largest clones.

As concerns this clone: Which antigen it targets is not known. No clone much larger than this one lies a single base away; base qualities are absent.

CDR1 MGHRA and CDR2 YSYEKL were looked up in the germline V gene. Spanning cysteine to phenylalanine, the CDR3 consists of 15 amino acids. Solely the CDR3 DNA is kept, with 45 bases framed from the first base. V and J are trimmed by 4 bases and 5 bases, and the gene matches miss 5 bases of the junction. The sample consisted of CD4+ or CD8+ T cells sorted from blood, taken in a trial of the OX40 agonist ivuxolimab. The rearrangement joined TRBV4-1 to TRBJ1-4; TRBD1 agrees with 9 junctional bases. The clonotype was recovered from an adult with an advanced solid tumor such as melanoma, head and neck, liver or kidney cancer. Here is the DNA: TGCGCCAGCAGCCGATACGGGACAGGGAATGAAAAACTGTTTTTT. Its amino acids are CASSRYGTGNEKLFF.